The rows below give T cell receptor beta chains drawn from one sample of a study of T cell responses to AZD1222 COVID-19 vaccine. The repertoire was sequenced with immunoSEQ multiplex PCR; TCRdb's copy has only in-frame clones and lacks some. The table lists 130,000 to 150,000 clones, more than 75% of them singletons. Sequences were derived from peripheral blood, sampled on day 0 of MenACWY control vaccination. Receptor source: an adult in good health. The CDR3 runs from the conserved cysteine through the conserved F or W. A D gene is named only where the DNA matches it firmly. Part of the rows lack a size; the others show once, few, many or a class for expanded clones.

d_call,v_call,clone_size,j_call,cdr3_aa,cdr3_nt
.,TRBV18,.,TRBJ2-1,CASSPPPGSSYNEQFF,TGTGCCAGCTCACCACCGCCGGGAAGCTCCTACAATGAGCAGTTCTTC
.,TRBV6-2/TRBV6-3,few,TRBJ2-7,CASTPTGRSGEQYF,TGTGCCAGCACCCCTACGGGAAGGTCCGGCGAGCAGTACTTC
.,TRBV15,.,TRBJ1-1,CATSQSPGRYGTEAFF,TGTGCCACCAGTCAGTCCCCCGGCAGGTATGGGACTGAAGCTTTCTTT
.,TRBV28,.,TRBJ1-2,CASSLWGKLDGYTF,TGTGCCAGCAGTTTATGGGGGAAATTGGATGGCTACACCTTC
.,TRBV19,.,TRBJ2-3,CASSDFGRGDTQYF,TGTGCCAGTAGCGACTTCGGGCGAGGAGATACGCAGTATTTT
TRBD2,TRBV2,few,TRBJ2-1,CASSEWTSGGALDEQFF,TGTGCCAGCAGTGAATGGACTAGCGGGGGGGCATTGGATGAGCAGTTCTTC
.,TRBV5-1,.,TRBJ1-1,CASSGSTGPEAFF,TGCGCCAGCAGCGGTAGTACAGGGCCTGAAGCTTTCTTT
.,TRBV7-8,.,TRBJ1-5,CASSLEGARYGGPQHF,TGTGCCAGCAGCTTAGAAGGGGCCCGGTATGGTGGCCCCCAGCATTTT
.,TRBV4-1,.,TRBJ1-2,CASSQGLSLGGYTF,TGCGCCAGCAGCCAAGGTCTGAGCCTAGGGGGCTACACCTTC
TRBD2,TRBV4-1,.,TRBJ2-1,CASSQEGSGGAIYNEQFF,TGCGCCAGCAGCCAAGAAGGTAGCGGGGGGGCCATCTACAATGAGCAGTTCTTC
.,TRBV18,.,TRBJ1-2,CASSPGQLDGGYTF,TGTGCCAGCTCACCCGGACAGTTAGATGGTGGCTACACCTTC
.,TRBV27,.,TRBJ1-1,CASSLRRSTEAFF,TGTGCCAGCAGTTTAAGGAGGAGCACTGAAGCTTTCTTT
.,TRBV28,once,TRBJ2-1,CASSLWGQENEQFF,TGTGCCAGCAGTTTATGGGGGCAGGAAAATGAGCAGTTCTTC
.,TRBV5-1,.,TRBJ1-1,CASSLLQDTEAFF,TGCGCCAGCAGCTTGCTACAGGACACTGAAGCTTTCTTT
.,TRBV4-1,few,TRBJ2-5,CASSQDSNRVAETQYF,TGCGCCAGCAGCCAAGATTCTAACAGGGTCGCGGAGACCCAGTACTTC
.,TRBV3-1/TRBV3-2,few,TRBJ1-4,CASSPRWGVANEKLFF,TGTGCCAGCAGCCCCCGGTGGGGGGTAGCTAATGAAAAACTGTTTTTT
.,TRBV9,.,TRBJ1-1,CASSGGLGTEAFF,TGTGCCAGCAGCGGGGGCTTGGGTACTGAAGCTTTCTTT
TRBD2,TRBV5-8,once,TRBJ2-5,CASSLGGVETQYF,TGTGCCAGCAGCCTCGGGGGGGTGGAGACCCAGTACTTC
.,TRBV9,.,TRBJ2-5,CASSVRARETQYF,TGTGCCAGCAGCGTAAGGGCCCGGGAGACCCAGTACTTC
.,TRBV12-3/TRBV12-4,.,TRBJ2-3,CASSLSTDTQYF,TGTGCCAGCAGTTTGAGCACAGATACGCAGTATTTT
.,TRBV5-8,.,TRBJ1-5,CASSLDSNQPQHF,TGTGCCAGCAGCTTGGACAGCAATCAGCCCCAGCATTTT
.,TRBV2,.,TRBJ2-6,CASMGLSGANVLTF,TGTGCCAGCATGGGGCTCTCTGGGGCCAACGTCCTGACTTTC
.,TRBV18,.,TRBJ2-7,CASPPLGSYEQYF,TGTGCCAGCCCCCCTTTGGGGTCCTACGAGCAGTACTTC
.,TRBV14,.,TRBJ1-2,CASSPGLYGYTF,TGTGCCAGCAGCCCCGGCCTCTATGGCTACACCTTC
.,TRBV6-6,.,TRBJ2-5,CASSSFVRGATQYF,TGTGCCAGCAGTTCCTTTGTGAGGGGGGCGACCCAGTACTTC
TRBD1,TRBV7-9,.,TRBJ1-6,CASSSSLGQRNSPLHF,TGTGCCAGCAGCTCCAGTCTGGGACAGCGAAATTCACCCCTCCACTTT
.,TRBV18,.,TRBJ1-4,CASSSQDGSNEKLFF,TGTGCCAGCTCATCACAGGACGGGAGTAATGAAAAACTGTTTTTT
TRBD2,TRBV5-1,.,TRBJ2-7,CASSIGLAGTYEQYF,TGCGCCAGCAGCATTGGACTAGCGGGGACCTACGAGCAGTACTTC
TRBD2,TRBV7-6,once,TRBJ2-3,CASSRLAGDRTDTQYF,TGTGCCAGCAGTCGACTAGCGGGGGATCGCACAGATACGCAGTATTTT
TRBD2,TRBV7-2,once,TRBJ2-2,CASSLGGLAGRNTGELFF,TGTGCCAGCAGCTTAGGTGGCCTAGCGGGGAGGAACACCGGGGAGCTGTTTTTT
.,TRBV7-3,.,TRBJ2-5,CASSLSIQETQYF,TGTGCCAGCAGCCTAAGCATCCAAGAGACCCAGTACTTC
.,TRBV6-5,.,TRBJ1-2,CASRPGGGANYGYTF,TGTGCCAGCAGACCCGGGGGCGGAGCTAACTATGGCTACACCTTC
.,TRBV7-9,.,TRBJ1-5,CASMGANQPQHF,TGTGCCAGCATGGGAGCCAATCAGCCCCAGCATTTT
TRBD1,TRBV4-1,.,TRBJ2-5,CASSQTGQEETQYF,TGCGCCAGCAGCCAAACCGGACAGGAAGAGACCCAGTACTTC
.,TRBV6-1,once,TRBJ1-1,CASSEAAINTEAFF,TGTGCCAGCAGTGAAGCAGCAATTAACACTGAAGCTTTCTTT
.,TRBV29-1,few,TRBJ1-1,CSVEDQGLKAFF,TGCAGCGTTGAAGATCAGGGGTTGAAAGCTTTCTTT
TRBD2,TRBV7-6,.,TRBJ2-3,CASSPRLAGGSDTQYF,TGTGCCAGCAGCCCACGACTAGCGGGGGGGTCAGATACGCAGTATTTT
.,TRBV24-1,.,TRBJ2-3,CATSDSVRGTQYF,TGTGCCACCAGTGACTCCGTAAGGGGTACGCAGTATTTT
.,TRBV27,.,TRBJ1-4,CASSDNEKLFF,TGTGCCAGCAGCGATAATGAAAAACTGTTTTTT
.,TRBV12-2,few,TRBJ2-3,CASRLVQGTQYF,TGTGCAAGTCGCTTAGTACAGGGCACGCAGTATTTT
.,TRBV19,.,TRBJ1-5,CASSLRDYNQPQHF,TGTGCCAGCTCTCTCCGGGACTACAATCAGCCCCAGCATTTT
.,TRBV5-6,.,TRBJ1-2,CASTISQGFFVYGYTF,TGTGCCAGCACCATTAGTCAGGGATTTTTCGTCTATGGCTACACCTTC
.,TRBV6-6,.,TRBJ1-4,CASSYDAGLTEKLFF,TGTGCCAGCAGTTACGACGCGGGCTTGACTGAAAAACTGTTTTTT
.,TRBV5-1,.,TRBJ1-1,CASSLAGMNTEAFF,TGCGCCAGCAGCTTGGCCGGGATGAACACTGAAGCTTTCTTT
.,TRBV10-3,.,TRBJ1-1,CAITREGNTEAFF,TGTGCCATCACCCGGGAAGGGAACACTGAAGCTTTCTTT
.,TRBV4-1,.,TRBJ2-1,CASSQAEEQSSYNEQFF,TGCGCCAGCAGCCAAGCCGAGGAGCAGAGCTCCTACAATGAGCAGTTCTTC
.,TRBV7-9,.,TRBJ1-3,CASSFPQSKVSGNTIYF,TGTGCCAGCAGCTTTCCACAGTCCAAAGTCTCTGGAAACACCATATATTTT
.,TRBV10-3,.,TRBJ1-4,CAIRDGGLGGEKLFF,TGTGCCATCCGGGACGGGGGATTGGGTGGTGAAAAACTGTTTTTT
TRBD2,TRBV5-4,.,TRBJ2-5,CASSHGRGGRGAGTQYF,TGTGCCAGCAGTCACGGGCGGGGGGGCCGAGGTGCGGGGACCCAGTACTTC